This T cell receptor beta chain came from a study of liver allograft versus peripheral blood T cells. Across the study: A comparison was made between T cell receptor repertoires in transplanted livers and those in recipients' peripheral blood. Whole-study findings and limits: Within liver allografts, T cell receptor repertoires were reportedly different from those in peripheral blood.

TCRdb passed the reads through MiXCR, listing each CDR3 protein once. The profile shows around 10,000 distinct CDR3 sequences, roughly 18% of them singletons. This clonotype was counted between two and nine times. The antigen remains undetermined. This clonotype was obtained from a human patient who had a liver transplant. The graft donor may be the source of some T cells.

The CDR3 sequence: CASRELGQGEAFF. In DNA form, the CDR3 reads TGTGCCAGCAGGGAGTTGGGGCAGGGTGAAGCTTTCTTT. This chain joins TRBV27 and TRBJ1-1; TRBD1 is a possible D gene (5 bases). The CDR3 runs 13 residues. V lost 6 bases, J lost 7 bases, and 15 bases lay in between. Per the germline V gene, CDR1 is MNHEY and CDR2 is SMNVEV (reference sequence).